The subject of this entry is one T cell receptor beta chain. Assay: immunoSEQ multiplex PCR; the TCRdb copy retains only in-frame clones and omits some. Here the sample spans tens of thousands of clones, about 93% being singletons. CDR1 and CDR2 (germline): LNHDA, SQIVND (reference sequence). The CDR3 extends over 16 amino acids. The V gene lost 5 bases and the J gene lost 1 base, with 12 bases spanning the gap. Sequences were obtained from PBMCs. This receptor was identified in a man aged 35 to 55 with rheumatoid arthritis. This rearrangement joins TRBV19 to TRBJ1-6, with a tentative D call TRBD1 (5 bases). CDR3 sequence (DNA): TGTGCCAGTAGTCCGGGACGGATTTCCTATAATTCACCCCTCCACTTT. Translation: CASSPGRISYNSPLHF.